These 5 T cell receptor beta chains were sequenced from one sample in a study of PD-1 blockade in classical Hodgkin lymphoma (dated by TCRdb to about 2020). Explained via the paper, the time point label denotes: cycle 2 day 1 (C2D1) of nivolumab. All trial patients had relapsed after autologous stem cell transplantation, with cohorts A, B and C differing in prior brentuximab vedotin exposure. The library was obtained by the immunoSEQ multiplex PCR assay. TCRdb took this table from immuneACCESS and kept in-frame rearrangements with V and J called. Such tables lack part of the clones; where checked against another copy, unresolved V genes explain under half of the gap, and the rest is unexplained. The sample table shows 37,000 or so clones, and approximately 86% are seen once. The ten largest account for approximately 8.1% of the sample. The sequences come from peripheral blood mononuclear cells (PBMCs), collected before the second cycle of nivolumab. The receptors were sampled from a human donor with classical Hodgkin lymphoma.

The CDR3 bases are TGTGCCAGCAGCCAGGGGACAGCTAGCACAGATACGCAGTATTTT. Translated, it gives CASSQGTASTDTQYF. The gene calls are TRBV7-9 and TRBJ2-3, with 7 bases identical to TRBD1. Germline loops: CDR1 SEHNR, CDR2 FQNEAQ (reference sequence). CDR3 size: 15 residues. V shed 5 bases, J shed 0 bases, and the junction held 5 bases outside the gene matches. Filled out from reference TRBV7-9 and TRBJ2-3, the complete variable domain reads DTGVSQNPRHKITKRGQNVTFRCDPISEHNRLYWYRQTLGQGPEFLTYFQNEAQLEKSRLLSDRFSAERPKGSFSTLEIQRTEQGDSAMYLCASSQGTASTDTQYFGPGTRLTVL.

This chain uses TRBV6-1 with TRBJ1-4, with D hard to call. The CDR3 is 14 residues long. Germline V CDR1 and CDR2: MNHNS, SASEGT. V lost 0 bases and J 2 bases, leaving 4 bases between the germline ends. CDR3 sequence reads: CASSEAWTNEKLFF. CDR3 DNA sequence: TGTGCCAGCAGTGAAGCTTGGACTAATGAAAAACTGTTTTTT.

The CDR3 is CASSASPAGATEAFF. CDR3 DNA: TGTGCCAGTAGTGCCAGTCCGGCAGGGGCGACTGAAGCTTTCTTT. The rearrangement joins TRBV19 to TRBJ1-1; D might be TRBD1 (6 bases). V lost 5 bases and J 5 bases, leaving 18 bases between the germline ends. Germline loops: CDR1 LNHDA, CDR2 SQIVND (reference sequence). CDR3 length: 15 amino acids.

In this sample, this clone turned up once. This CDR3 is CSASSGRTYEQYF. The DNA for the CDR3 is TGCAGCGCCTCCTCGGGCAGAACCTACGAGCAGTACTTC. The J gene is TRBJ2-7, the V gene TRBV29-1; no definite D call. The CDR3 sequence is 13 residues long. The V gene's germline CDR1 is SQVTM and CDR2 ANQGSEA. Trimming removed 7 bases at V and 2 bases at J, with 15 bases between.

J is TRBJ1-5 and V is TRBV27; D remains unclear. Germline CDR1 is MNHEY and CDR2 is SMNVEV (reference sequence). This CDR3 is 15 amino acids long. Between the trimmed V and J ends, which lost 6 bases and 1 base, there was a span of 13 bases. The CDR3 loop reads CASRPGLISNQPQHF. The CDR3 DNA reads TGTGCCAGCAGGCCCGGACTGATAAGCAATCAGCCCCAGCATTTT.